These 29 T cell receptor beta chains share one sample of origin, sequenced in a study of Graves' ophthalmopathy and Graves' hyperthyroidism. RNA transcripts provided the template for amplifying TCR beta CDR3 regions. HTBI primers served in a first-round RT-PCR, which a second-round multiplex PCR followed. In TCRdb, the multiplex PCR reads were re-called with MiXCR into one record per CDR3 protein. Among 170,000 or so distinct CDR3 sequences listed, 30% to 45% were seen once. Sample: peripheral blood. The receptors here all came from a man aged 25-45 years with Graves' ophthalmopathy.

The CDR3 protein is CASSSEDGDGYTF. CDR3 nucleotides: TGTGCCAGCAGCTCCGAGGACGGAGATGGCTACACCTTC. This chain links TRBV6-2 or TRBV6-3 with TRBJ1-2; D is uncertain. The germline V gene encodes CDR1 MNHEY and CDR2 SVGEGT. The CDR3 covers 13 residues. V lost 6 bases and J lost 6, with 14 bases in between.

The gene calls are TRBV12-3 or TRBV12-4 and TRBJ1-1; the match to TRBD1 covers 7 bases. The ends lost 5 bases at V and 1 base at J; junction bases unmatched: 7. The CDR3 has 15 residues. Here the CDR3 DNA reads TGTGCCAGCAGTACCCGGACAGGACCGAACACTGAAGCTTTCTTT. This sequence encodes CASSTRTGPNTEAFF.

CDR3 coding DNA: TGTGCCAGCAGTGAAATTAGCTCTGGGGCCAACGTCCTGACTTTC. Its translation: CASSEISSGANVLTF. The V and J genes are TRBV6-1 and TRBJ2-6; D gene unclear. This CDR3 has 15 amino acids. Germline values: CDR1 MNHNS, CDR2 SASEGT. The V gene lost 2 bases and the J gene lost 0 bases, with 5 bases spanning the gap.

Only a few counts were recorded for this clonotype. The V gene is TRBV11-1, the J gene TRBJ2-7; D may correspond to TRBD1 or TRBD2 (5 bases each). V lost 6 bases to trimming and J lost 5 bases, with 20 bases between them. Germline V gene data show CDR1 as SGHAT and CDR2 as FQDESV (reference sequence). The CDR3 runs to 15 residues. Here the CDR3 DNA reads TGTGCCAGCAGGGACCGGGACCCCATTAGGCACGAGCAGTACTTC. Translation gives CASRDRDPIRHEQYF.

This clonotype was seen ten or more times. V gene TRBV28 combines with J gene TRBJ2-5; D gene unclear. CDR3 length equals 14 residues. The germline V gene encodes CDR1 MDHEN and CDR2 SYDVKM. Trimming stripped 2 bases from V and 1 base from J, with 8 bases between. CDR3 DNA: TGTGCCAGCAGTTTAGATCCCTCCCAAGAGACCCAGTACTTC. This codes for CASSLDPSQETQYF.

This clonotype was seen at least ten times. The chain recombines TRBV7-2 with TRBJ2-7; D possibly corresponds to TRBD2 (5 bases). Looked up from germline, CDR1 is SGHTA and CDR2 is FQGNSA. The CDR3 covers 14 residues. Trimming shortened V by 0 bases and J by 6 bases, and 12 bases separated the two germline ends. CDR3 coding DNA: TGTGCCAGCAGCTTAGCGGTGGACTTAGGCGAGCAGTACTTC. Translated, it gives CASSLAVDLGEQYF.

This clonotype occurred many times. The rearrangement uses TRBV30 and TRBJ1-2; TRBD1 aligns across 8 bases. Germline CDR1 GTSNPN, CDR2 SVGIG (reference sequence). V dropped 4 bases and J dropped 4; count of bases not matched to a gene: 2. The CDR3 covers 12 residues. The CDR3 protein is CAWTGGVYGYTF. In DNA, the CDR3 is TGTGCCTGGACAGGGGGCGTCTATGGCTACACCTTC.

This chain uses TRBV28 with TRBJ2-5; D possibly matches TRBD1 or TRBD2 (5 bases each). V lost 3 bases to trimming and J lost 5 bases, with 19 bases between them. The CDR3 has 16 amino acids. Per germline, CDR1 MDHEN and CDR2 SYDVKM. Written as DNA, the CDR3 is TGTGCCAGCAGTTTCAGGTTGGGCCTAGAGGGGGAGACCCAGTACTTC. This sequence encodes CASSFRLGLEGETQYF.

This clonotype has at least ten counts. V and J are TRBV6-4 and TRBJ2-5; D is unresolved. This CDR3 comprises 16 residues. Germline V CDR1 and CDR2: MRHNA, SNTAGT. The V end lost 0 bases, the J end lost 1 base, and 12 bases lay between the germline ends. The DNA of the CDR3 is TGTGCCAGCAGTGACTCGAGCTCGGGCGTCCAAGAGACCCAGTACTTC. Translating it yields CASSDSSSGVQETQYF.

This clonotype was seen repeatedly, ten times or more. The chain employs TRBV6-2 or TRBV6-3 and TRBJ2-7; TRBD2 matches at 9 bases. Germline CDR1 reads MNHEY; CDR2 reads SVGEGT. The CDR3 has 14 residues. Unmatched junction bases numbered 9, after V lost 8 bases and J lost 4 bases. CDR3 residues: CASGTSGRRYEQYF. The CDR3 DNA sequence: TGTGCCAGCGGTACCAGCGGGAGGAGGTACGAGCAGTACTTC.

In this sample, this clonotype turned up many times. One junction end does not reproduce the germline sequence, and a read error may be involved. This rearrangement joins TRBV5-1 to TRBJ1-1; D gene uncertain. Germline V CDR1 and CDR2: SGHRS, YFSETQ. This CDR3 region has 11 residues. This chain's CDR3 is CASSLNTEAFF. CDR3 DNA: TGTGCCAGCAGTTTGAACACTGAAGCTTTCTTT.

In this sample, this clonotype turned up once. The chain carries TRBV4-2 and TRBJ1-3; D is perhaps TRBD1 (6 bases). This CDR3 contains 16 residues. Germline V CDR1 and CDR2: LGHNA, YNFKEQ. The germline V and J ends were trimmed by 2 bases and 0 bases, with 11 bases remaining between them. The CDR3 DNA is TGTGCCAGCAGCCAAATTCAGGGGATCTCTGGAAACACCATATATTTT. Residues: CASSQIQGISGNTIYF.

J is TRBJ2-5 and V is TRBV20-1; the match to TRBD1 covers 7 bases. Germline V gene sequence: CDR1 DFQATT, CDR2 SNEGSKA (reference sequence). CDR3 size: 15 residues. V dropped 1 base and J dropped 4; count of bases not matched to a gene: 9. Here the CDR3 reads CSARGQGRTGETQYF. The DNA for the CDR3 is TGCAGTGCTAGAGGACAGGGAAGGACAGGAGAGACCCAGTACTTC.

This clonotype appeared many times. The chain is built from TRBV7-9 and TRBJ2-7; D not resolved. CDR1 and CDR2 (germline): SEHNR, FQNEAQ (reference sequence). The CDR3 has 11 residues. V lost 4 bases to trimming and J lost 9 bases, with 10 bases between them. The CDR3 DNA reads as TGTGCCAGCAGCTCGGCGGTGGCGCAGTACTTC. Translating it yields CASSSAVAQYF. The full variable domain, in which reference TRBV7-9 and TRBJ2-7 provide the parts outside the CDR3, is DTGVSQNPRHKITKRGQNVTFRCDPISEHNRLYWYRQTLGQGPEFLTYFQNEAQLEKSRLLSDRFSAERPKGSFSTLEIQRTEQGDSAMYLCASSSAVAQYFGPGTRLTVT.

The rearrangement uses TRBV6-1 and TRBJ1-1; D ambiguous. The CDR3 is 13 amino acids. Germline CDR1 reads MNHNS; CDR2 reads SASEGT. The V gene lost 7 bases and the J gene lost 0 bases, with 9 bases spanning the gap. CDR3 DNA: TGTGCCAGCACCCCAACCATGAACACTGAAGCTTTCTTT. This translates into CASTPTMNTEAFF.

This clonotype occurred many times. This chain connects TRBV30 to TRBJ1-1; D call uncertain. Germline V gives CDR1 GTSNPN, CDR2 SVGIG (reference sequence). This CDR3 is built from 13 residues. The V gene lost 0 bases and the J gene lost 3 bases, with 8 bases spanning the gap. The CDR3 is CAWSVDGYTEAFF. The CDR3 DNA follows: TGTGCCTGGAGTGTCGACGGGTACACTGAAGCTTTCTTT.

This clonotype was detected only a few times. V usage is TRBV6-2 or TRBV6-3 and J usage is TRBJ1-1; 9 bases map to TRBD1. The CDR3 is 16 residues long. The germline V gene has CDR1 MNHEY and CDR2 SVGEGT. V lost 11 bases to trimming and J lost 0 bases; unmatched junction nucleotides: 13. The CDR3 here is CAREEYRGHLNTEAFF. DNA of the CDR3: TGTGCCCGCGAAGAATACAGGGGGCATCTGAACACTGAAGCTTTCTTT.

V and J are TRBV6-2 or TRBV6-3 and TRBJ1-6; D may be TRBD1 (5 bases). The germline gives CDR1 MNHEY, CDR2 SVGEGT. Trimming removed 6 bases at V and 7 bases at J, with 10 bases between. The CDR3 is 13 amino acids. The CDR3 region is CASRIQGNSPLHF. In DNA form, the CDR3 reads TGTGCCAGCAGGATCCAGGGAAATTCACCCCTCCACTTT.

The chain is built from TRBV27 and TRBJ1-6; 7 positions match TRBD1. With V trimmed by 6 bases and J by 13 bases, 21 bases remained unmatched. CDR1 and CDR2 (germline): MNHEY, SMNVEV (reference sequence). The CDR3 has 17 amino acids. The CDR3 DNA reads TGTGCCAGCAGACCCCTAGTTGAGGACAGGCGACGGTCGCCCCTCCACTTT. Translating gives CASRPLVEDRRRSPLHF.

This clonotype appeared many times. The CDR3 bases are TGTGCCAGCAGTTCCCTAGGACAGGGCATGGGGAATTCACCCCTCCACTTT. The encoded protein is CASSSLGQGMGNSPLHF. V gene TRBV6-5 combines with J gene TRBJ1-6; TRBD1 matches at 8 bases. The germline CDR1 and CDR2 sequences are MNHEY and SVGAGI. J lost 7 bases, V lost 4 bases, and 12 bases had no gene match. The CDR3 sequence is 17 residues long.

CDR3: CASSLGVGKNIQYF. The CDR3 DNA reads TGTGCCAGCAGTTTGGGGGTAGGCAAAAACATTCAGTACTTC. The chain recombines TRBV12-3 or TRBV12-4 with TRBJ2-4; TRBD1 or TRBD2 may be the D gene (5 bases each). V lost 3 bases, J lost 3 bases, and 9 bases lay in between. The CDR3 is 14 residues long.

This clonotype was seen many times. The chain uses TRBV6-1 and TRBJ1-5; no clear D gene. Per germline, CDR1 MNHNS and CDR2 SASEGT. Trimming removed 1 base at V and 4 bases at J, with 2 bases between. This CDR3 comprises 12 residues. The CDR3 nucleotides read TGTGCCAGCAGTGAAGGGAATCAGCCCCAGCATTTT. It encodes CASSEGNQPQHF.

The chain recombines TRBV2 with TRBJ2-5; either TRBD1 or TRBD2 may fit D (5 bases each). Deletions cut 6 bases from V and 0 bases from J, with 11 bases between. Germline V lookup: CDR1 SNHLY, CDR2 FYNNEI. The CDR3 is made up of 14 amino acids. This chain's CDR3 is CASRDGTDQETQYF. The CDR3 region has the DNA TGTGCCAGCAGAGACGGGACCGACCAAGAGACCCAGTACTTC.

This clonotype was found many times. The chain uses TRBV2 and TRBJ2-7; 7 positions agree with TRBD1. Per germline, CDR1 SNHLY and CDR2 FYNNEI. V was clipped by 5 bases and J by 6 bases; unmatched bases: 13. The CDR3 has 15 amino acids. The CDR3 DNA reads as TGTGCCAGCAGTTGGGACAGAAGGGGACCATCCGAGCAGTACTTC. It specifies CASSWDRRGPSEQYF.

The genes are TRBV12-3 or TRBV12-4 and TRBJ2-7, with 8 bases aligning to TRBD2. Germline trimming cut 3 bases from V and 0 bases from J; bases unmatched to any gene: 4. The CDR3 loop spans 15 amino acids. CDR3 DNA sequence: TGTGCCAGCAGTTTTAAAGCGGGAGTCTCCTACGAGCAGTACTTC. It is translated as CASSFKAGVSYEQYF.

The sample holds many counts of this clonotype. The genes are TRBV6-5 and TRBJ2-7; 13 bases agree with TRBD2. CDR3 length: 15 amino acids. Germline trimming cut 6 bases from V and 5 bases from J; bases unmatched to any gene: 7. CDR1 and CDR2 (germline): MNHEY, SVGAGI. The CDR3 nucleotides are TGTGCCAGCAGGGCAGAGACTAGCGGGAGGCACGAGCAGTACTTC. Translated: CASRAETSGRHEQYF.

This clonotype was observed many times. The rearrangement links TRBV5-5 to TRBJ2-5, with D tentatively TRBD1 (6 bases). V gave up 4 bases and J gave up 3 bases, with 16 bases separating them. The germline V gene has CDR1 SGHKS and CDR2 YYEKEE (reference sequence). The CDR3 covers 15 residues. CDR3 bases: TGTGCCAGCAGCCTGGCATTCAGGGGTAAAGAGACCCAGTACTTC. As protein: CASSLAFRGKETQYF. The variable domain in full, with the rest retrieved from reference TRBV5-5 and TRBJ2-5, is DAGVTQSPTHLIKTRGQQVTLRCSPISGHKSVSWYQQVLGQGPQFIFQYYEKEERGRGNFPDRFSARQFPNYSSELNVNALLLGDSALYLCASSLAFRGKETQYFGPGTRLLVL.

This sequence joins TRBV7-2 and TRBJ1-1; 7 bases line up with TRBD1. The CDR3 is made up of 15 amino acids. Trimming took 1 base from V and 6 from J; bases not matched to a gene: 8. CDR1 is SGHTA, CDR2 FQGNSA, per germline. CDR3 sequence: CASSLVPNRGSEAFF. CDR3 bases: TGTGCCAGCAGCTTAGTCCCGAACAGGGGCTCTGAAGCTTTCTTT.

Of note for this clonotype: One end of the junction is discordant with germline, which a read error may explain. The CDR3, as DNA: TGCGCCAGCAGCCTCAAAGACAGGGATTCACTCCTCCACTTT. Translated: CASSLKDRDSLLHF. This chain joins TRBV5-1 and TRBJ1-6; 7 bases line up with TRBD1. The CDR3 covers 14 residues. The germline gives CDR1 SGHRS, CDR2 YFSETQ.